This entry lists 12 T cell receptor beta chains sequenced from one sample in a study of kidney transplant recipient with SARS-CoV-2 infection. In TCRdb, the reads were re-called with MiXCR into one record per CDR3 protein. The table has approximately 250,000 distinct CDR3 sequences, more than 25% seen once; the top ten hold almost 7.5%. The sequencing here drew on a blood sample, taken at baseline and on roughly day 110 from a kidney transplant recipient. These receptors all come from a male patient between 25 and 39 years old who had COVID-19 and was a kidney transplant recipient. Some T cells may be the graft donor's.

This clonotype was detected many times. The V call is TRBV30, the J call TRBJ1-6, with 7 bases aligning to TRBD1. Germline CDR1 is GTSNPN and CDR2 is SVGIG (reference sequence). V shed 4 bases and J 1 base; nucleotides not matched to a gene: 4. The CDR3 totals 15 residues. As DNA, the CDR3 is TGTGCCTGGACGCCAGGGGGGTCCTATAATTCACCCCTCCACTTT. It yields the protein CAWTPGGSYNSPLHF.

Comment on this clonotype: One base away lies a much larger clone, so this may be a sequencing read error. The V and J genes are TRBV2 and TRBJ1-1, with a tentative D call TRBD1 (5 bases). The CDR3 covers 13 residues. Germline V gives CDR1 SNHLY, CDR2 FYNNEI. The germline V and J ends were trimmed by 8 bases and 7 bases, with 17 bases remaining between them. CDR3 amino acids: CASGGKRTIEAFF. The CDR3, as DNA: TGTGCCAGCGGGGGGAAGAGGACGATTGAAGCTTTCTTT.

This clonotype was seen repeatedly, ten times or more. The chain combines TRBV20-1 with TRBJ1-2; tentatively, D is TRBD1 (5 bases). Germline values: CDR1 DFQATT, CDR2 SNEGSKA (reference sequence). The CDR3 contains 12 residues. The V end was cut by 1 base, the J end by 8 bases, with 11 bases between. The CDR3 sequence is CSARVSGAGYTF. CDR3 DNA sequence: TGCAGTGCTAGAGTCAGTGGGGCCGGCTACACCTTC.

This clonotype was seen repeatedly, ten times or more. The junction shows a germline mismatch at one end, possibly a read error. CDR3 region: CASSLAEGDEQFF. The DNA of the CDR3 is TGTGCTAGCAGCTTAGCGGAGGGCGATGAGCAGTTCTTC. The chain employs TRBV7-7 and TRBJ2-1, with a tentative D call TRBD2 (6 bases). This CDR3 is built from 13 residues. Germline V CDR1 and CDR2: SSHAT, FNYEAQ (reference sequence).

About this clonotype itself: The junction shows a germline mismatch at one end, possibly a read error. V gene TRBV6-8 combines with J gene TRBJ1-2; D not resolved. The length of the CDR3 is 17 residues. The germline gives CDR1 MNHGY, CDR2 SAAAGT. CDR3 bases: TGTGCCAGCAGTATTTTAAAACGCTCTAGAAAGACCTATGGCTGCACCTTC. This translates into CASSILKRSRKTYGCTF.

The rearrangement uses TRBV4-1 and TRBJ2-7, with unresolved D. CDR3 length equals 13 residues. The V and J ends lost 0 bases and 5 bases respectively, with 8 bases between them. Germline V gene data show CDR1 as MGHRA and CDR2 as YSYEKL. The CDR3 sequence: CASSQDGVDEQYF. In DNA form, the CDR3 reads TGCGCCAGCAGCCAAGATGGGGTCGACGAGCAGTACTTC.

With regard to this clonotype: A read error is the likely source, as a far larger clone sits one nucleotide away. The gene calls are TRBV7-9 and TRBJ2-2, with D hard to call. The length of the CDR3 is 13 residues. The germline V gene has CDR1 SEHNR and CDR2 FQNEAQ (reference sequence). The DNA for the CDR3 is TGTCCCAGCAGTCCCCTGGGTACCGGGGAGCTGTTTTTT. Translation: CPSSPLGTGELFF. Combining the CDR3 with reference TRBV7-9 and TRBJ2-2 gives the whole variable domain DTGVSQNPRHKITKRGQNVTFRCDPISEHNRLYWYRQTLGQGPEFLTYFQNEAQLEKSRLLSDRFSAERPKGSFSTLEIQRTEQGDSAMYLCPSSPLGTGELFFGEGSRLTVL.

This clonotype has at least ten counts. The chain is built from TRBV12-3 or TRBV12-4 and TRBJ1-2, with D tentatively TRBD1 (5 bases). The V end was cut by 10 bases, the J end by 7 bases, with 19 bases between. The CDR3 has 13 residues. The CDR3 bases are TGTGCCACCCCCGAGGATAGGGGCCTTGGCTACACCTTC. Translation gives CATPEDRGLGYTF.

This clonotype was counted ten times or more. The chain joins TRBV30 to TRBJ1-4; D is undetermined. V was cut by 1 base and J by 3 bases, with 6 bases left in between. Germline loops: CDR1 GTSNPN, CDR2 SVGIG (reference sequence). CDR3 length equals 13 residues. The chain's CDR3 is CAWSDVSNEKLFF. CDR3 DNA: TGTGCCTGGAGTGATGTGTCTAATGAAAAACTGTTTTTT.

This clonotype came up many times. The CDR3 sequence: CASSPRGRGTTGELFF. The CDR3 region has the DNA TGTGCCAGCAGTCCCCGTGGAAGGGGAACAACCGGGGAGCTGTTTTTT. The V call is TRBV12-3 or TRBV12-4, the J call TRBJ2-2; TRBD1 is a possible D gene (5 bases). CDR3 length: 16 residues. Trimming stripped 5 bases from V and 5 bases from J, with 18 bases between.

For this clonotype: A much larger clone sits a single nucleotide away, making a read error possible. This sequence joins TRBV3-1 and TRBJ1-2, with D unresolved. Germline values: CDR1 LGHDT, CDR2 YNNKEL (reference sequence). The CDR3 sequence is 17 residues long. Trimming shortened V by 5 bases and J by 4 bases, and 23 bases separated the two germline ends. CDR3 sequence: CASSSYDTLRETYGYTF. In DNA form, the CDR3 reads TGTGCCAGCAGCAGTTACGACACCCTTCGAGAGACCTATGGCTACACCTTC.

A note on this clonotype: This may stem from a read error, because a much larger clone lies one nucleotide away. The chain uses TRBV6-5 and TRBJ1-2; D unresolved. This CDR3 comprises 17 residues. Germline V CDR1 and CDR2: MNHEY, SVGAGI. The DNA for the CDR3 is TGTGCCGGCAGTTATCCTTGGCCTTACGGAAAGACCTATGGCTACACCTTC. Translation gives CAGSYPWPYGKTYGYTF.